This passage covers 20 T cell receptor beta chains from one sample sequenced in a study of T cell responses to AZD1222 COVID-19 vaccine. The protocol was immunoSEQ multiplex PCR, while the TCRdb copy is restricted to in-frame clones and leaves out a portion. This repertoire shows about 90,000 clones, over 80% found once; its top ten account for around 17%. This specimen was peripheral blood, taken on day 0 of AZD1222 vaccination. These receptors were collected from an adult in good health.

This clone appeared a single time. The rearrangement links TRBV7-6 to TRBJ2-1; unclear D gene. Germline V gene sequence: CDR1 SGHVS, CDR2 FNYEAQ. This CDR3 has 16 residues. V lost 5 bases to trimming and J lost 0 bases, with 14 bases between them. CDR3 DNA: TGTGCCAGCAGCGTAGGCAGACCAACCTCCTACAATGAGCAGTTCTTC. This gives the protein CASSVGRPTSYNEQFF.

Only one count was recorded for this clone. The chain carries TRBV24-1 and TRBJ2-7, with D perhaps TRBD2 (5 bases). Germline V gives CDR1 KGHDR, CDR2 SFDVKD. The V and J ends lost 4 bases and 5 bases respectively, with 11 bases between them. The CDR3 has 13 residues. Written as DNA, the CDR3 is TGTGCCACCAGTGACCCTACTAGGCACGAGCAGTACTTC. Its protein product is CATSDPTRHEQYF.

The rearrangement joins TRBV6-5 to TRBJ2-1, with unresolved D. V was cut by 8 bases and J by 0 bases, with 11 bases left in between. Germline assignment: CDR1 MNHEY and CDR2 SVGAGI. There are 14 residues in the CDR3. The CDR3 DNA follows: TGTGCCAGCGCTCGGGTTAGCTCCTACAATGAGCAGTTCTTC. Its protein is CASARVSSYNEQFF.

CDR3 residues: CASSPGLDPNEQFF. DNA of the CDR3: TGTGCCAGCTCGCCGGGACTAGACCCCAATGAGCAGTTCTTC. This sequence joins TRBV18 and TRBJ2-1; 8 bases are a match to TRBD2. The CDR3 extends over 14 amino acids. The germline CDR1 and CDR2 sequences are KGHSH and LQKENI. The V segment lost 6 bases and the J segment 6 bases; nucleotides outside the gene matches: 7.

This chain connects TRBV7-9 to TRBJ2-7; 12 nucleotides match TRBD1. The CDR3 has 16 residues. V shed 4 bases and J 7 bases; nucleotides not matched to a gene: 11. Germline V gene lookup returns CDR1 SEHNR and CDR2 FQNEAQ (reference sequence). CDR3 sequence (DNA): TGTGCCAGCAGCTCATACGGGGACAGGGGGCAATGGGAGCAGTACTTC. This encodes CASSSYGDRGQWEQYF.

The V call is TRBV7-9, the J call TRBJ1-4, with D unresolved. CDR1 SEHNR and CDR2 FQNEAQ come from the germline V gene (reference sequence). V was trimmed by 5 bases and J by 4 bases, leaving 11 bases between them. CDR3 size: 14 residues. For the CDR3, the DNA is TGTGCCAGCAGCGGGTGGATCCTTAATGAAAAACTGTTTTTT. This encodes CASSGWILNEKLFF.

The rearrangement joins TRBV29-1 to TRBJ2-7; 9 positions match TRBD1. Germline-derived CDR1 and CDR2 are SQVTM and ANQGSEA. This CDR3 is 13 amino acids long. Trimming cost V 6 bases and J 2 bases; bases outside gene matches: 5. This CDR3 is CSVVGDRAYEQYF. In DNA, the CDR3 is TGCAGCGTCGTAGGGGACAGGGCCTACGAGCAGTACTTC.

This clone was observed a single time. The J gene is TRBJ2-7, the V gene TRBV5-1, with 7 bases lining up with TRBD2. Germline V lookup: CDR1 SGHRS, CDR2 YFSETQ. The CDR3 length is 17 residues. J was trimmed by 6 bases and V by 4 bases; bases with no gene match: 19. CDR3 in DNA: TGCGCCAGCAGCCCCGGGGCTCGTCGGGGAGGGACGGCCGAGCAGTACTTC. It specifies CASSPGARRGGTAEQYF. The entire variable domain, with the rest obtained from reference TRBV5-1 and TRBJ2-7, is as follows: KAGVTQTPRYLIKTRGQQVTLSCSPISGHRSVSWYQQTPGQGLQFLFEYFSETQRNKGNFPGRFSGRQFSNSRSEMNVSTLELGDSALYLCASSPGARRGGTAEQYFGPGTRLTVT.

The V call is TRBV19, the J call TRBJ1-1, with D maybe TRBD1 (6 bases). Looked up from germline, CDR1 is LNHDA and CDR2 is SQIVND (reference sequence). The CDR3 consists of 14 residues. V lost 3 bases and J lost 2, with 10 bases in between. The CDR3 DNA reads as TGTGCCAGTAGTATCGGGGGGCCAAACACTGAAGCTTTCTTT. Translation: CASSIGGPNTEAFF.

The V gene is TRBV27, the J gene TRBJ2-7; D is uncertain. V was shortened by 2 bases and J by 5 bases, with 10 bases between the two germline ends. CDR1 is MNHEY and CDR2 is SMNVEV in the germline V gene (reference sequence). This CDR3 contains 13 residues. CDR3 bases: TGTGCCAGCAGTTTAGGCAGGTTCGACGAGCAGTACTTC. Protein sequence: CASSLGRFDEQYF.

The V call is TRBV7-9, the J call TRBJ1-1, with no clear D. V gave up 3 bases and J gave up 3 bases, with 8 bases separating them. Germline V CDR1 and CDR2: SEHNR, FQNEAQ (reference sequence). The CDR3 is 13 amino acids. The CDR3 DNA sequence: TGTGCCAGCAGCTTGTATGGGGACACTGAAGCTTTCTTT. Its protein is CASSLYGDTEAFF.

This clone showed up just a few times. This chain joins TRBV10-2 and TRBJ2-7; D gene ambiguous. This CDR3 has 12 amino acids. The germline CDR1 and CDR2 sequences are WSHSY and SAAADI. V was clipped by 2 bases and J by 2 bases, with 4 bases between them. The CDR3 DNA is TGCGCCAGCAGTGAGAACCCCTACGAGCAGTACTTC. This encodes CASSENPYEQYF.

The V and J genes are TRBV13 and TRBJ2-3, with 13 positions matching TRBD2. The V segment lost 5 bases and the J segment 5 bases; nucleotides outside the gene matches: 7. Germline CDR1 and CDR2: PRHDT and FYEKMQ (reference sequence). The CDR3 is 16 amino acids. The CDR3 loop is CASSDGTSGIGDTQYF. DNA of the CDR3: TGTGCCAGCAGCGATGGGACTAGCGGGATTGGAGATACGCAGTATTTT.

Only a few counts were recorded for this clone. The chain combines TRBV15 with TRBJ2-7; 9 nucleotides align to TRBD1. Germline CDR1 is LNHNV and CDR2 is YYDKDF (reference sequence). The CDR3 is 13 amino acids. V lost 6 bases and J lost 6; bases outside the gene matches: 6. CDR3 coding DNA: TGTGCCACCAGTCCCACAGGGGGCTCCGAGCAGTACTTC. This gives the protein CATSPTGGSEQYF.

V gene TRBV9 combines with J gene TRBJ2-3; 14 bases align to TRBD2. Per the germline V gene, CDR1 is SGDLS and CDR2 is YYNGEE. The trim removed 1 base at V and 0 bases at J, leaving 19 bases unmatched. This CDR3 spans 23 amino acids. CDR3 in amino acids: CASSVSTARGTSGSWDSTDTQYF. CDR3 bases: TGTGCCAGCAGCGTATCGACGGCCCGCGGGACTAGCGGGAGTTGGGATAGCACAGATACGCAGTATTTT.

The chain joins TRBV4-1 to TRBJ1-1, with 8 bases that match TRBD1. The trim removed 4 bases at V and 1 base at J, leaving 11 bases unmatched. CDR3 size: 17 residues. Germline-derived CDR1 and CDR2 are MGHRA and YSYEKL. The CDR3: CASSRGDNRGRNTEAFF. The CDR3 coding sequence is TGCGCCAGCAGCCGCGGGGACAACAGGGGGAGGAACACTGAAGCTTTCTTT.

This clone was seen a single time. V and J are TRBV9 and TRBJ2-1; 11 bases map to TRBD2. This CDR3 has 19 residues. V was clipped by 4 bases and J by 7 bases; unmatched bases: 19. Germline V gives CDR1 SGDLS, CDR2 YYNGEE. CDR3 in amino acids: CASSQLIDLTSGRRNEQFF. In DNA form, the CDR3 reads TGTGCCAGCAGCCAACTAATCGACTTAACTAGCGGGAGAAGGAATGAGCAGTTCTTC.

The gene calls are TRBV4-2 and TRBJ2-7, with 10 bases identical to TRBD2. CDR1 is LGHNA, CDR2 YNFKEQ, per germline. Trimming removed 4 bases from V and 2 bases from J; junction bases left unmatched: 8. This CDR3 has 16 residues. The CDR3 DNA sequence: TGTGCCAGCAGCCCTGCTCTAGCGGGAGAGCCCTACGAGCAGTACTTC. Its translation is CASSPALAGEPYEQYF.

This clone appeared once. This chain connects TRBV5-1 to TRBJ1-2; 9 nucleotides match TRBD1. The junction had 10 bases not matched to a gene; V was cut back by 3 bases and J by 7 bases. In germline, CDR1 is SGHRS, CDR2 YFSETQ. The CDR3 sequence is 15 residues long. In DNA, the CDR3 is TGCGCCAGCAGCTCTCCGGGACAGGGAAATCGTGGCTACACCTTC. It yields the protein CASSSPGQGNRGYTF.

The CDR3 region is CSVIPRLGLNYGYTF. The CDR3 coding sequence is TGCAGCGTTATTCCTCGTTTAGGACTTAACTATGGCTACACCTTC. This chain connects TRBV29-1 to TRBJ1-2, with D unclear. The length of the CDR3 is 15 residues. Germline loops: CDR1 SQVTM, CDR2 ANQGSEA. Between the trimmed V and J ends, which lost 5 bases and 1 base, there was a span of 17 bases.